This T cell receptor (beta chain) was captured in a study of cytomegalovirus exposure and HLA in healthy donors. The overall study: From HLA-typed donors, an early data release held roughly 80 million unique TCRs.

Overall study findings and caveats: The productive fraction for most TCR beta V segments was about 87% or about 30% in an earlier analysis. While the bulk of TCR sequences proved rare, some public TCRs turned up in many donors.

The PCR used 60 Vbeta and 13 Jbeta primers. Method: immunoSEQ multiplex PCR; TCRdb's copy keeps in-frame clones and lacks some. The sample shows roughly 53,000 clones, and 12% sits with its ten largest clones. As concerns this clone: Its antigen is still unknown.

The germline V gene encodes CDR1 MGHRA and CDR2 YSYEKL. CDR3 length: 17 residues. Sequenced sample: PBMCs. The TCR sequence derives from a man aged 18 to 29 in good health and CMV-seropositive. The chain joins TRBV4-1 to TRBJ2-5, with 15 bases matching TRBD2. The J call may be in error: the DNA end matches TRBJ2-7 better. This chain's CDR3 is CASSQGLAGGLSYEQYF. The DNA for the CDR3 is TGCGCCAGCAGCCAGGGACTAGCGGGAGGCCTCTCCTACGAGCAGTACTTC.